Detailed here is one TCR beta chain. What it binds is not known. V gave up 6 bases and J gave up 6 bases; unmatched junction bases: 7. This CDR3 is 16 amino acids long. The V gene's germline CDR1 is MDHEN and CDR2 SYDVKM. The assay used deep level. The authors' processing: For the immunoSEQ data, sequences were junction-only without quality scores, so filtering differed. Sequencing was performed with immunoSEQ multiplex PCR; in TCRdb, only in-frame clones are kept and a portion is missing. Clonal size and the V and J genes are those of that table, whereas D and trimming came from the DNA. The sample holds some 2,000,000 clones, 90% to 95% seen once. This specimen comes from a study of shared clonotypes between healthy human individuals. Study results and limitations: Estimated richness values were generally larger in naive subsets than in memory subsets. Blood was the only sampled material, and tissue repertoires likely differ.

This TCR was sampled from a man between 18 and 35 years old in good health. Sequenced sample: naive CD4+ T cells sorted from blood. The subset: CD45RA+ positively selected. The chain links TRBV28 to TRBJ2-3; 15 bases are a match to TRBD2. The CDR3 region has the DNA TGTGCCAGCAGAGAAGGACTAGCGGGGGGGCAGGATACGCAGTATTTT. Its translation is CASREGLAGGQDTQYF.